The 32 T cell receptor beta chains below all came from one sample that was sequenced in a study of T cell responses to AZD1222 COVID-19 vaccine. TCRdb keeps only in-frame clones here, not all; method: immunoSEQ multiplex PCR. Of some 190,000 clones in the sample, around 92% are singletons; the top ten hold less than 1.5%. The material was peripheral blood, obtained on day 0 of AZD1222 vaccination. These receptors were collected from an adult in good health.

The chain is built from TRBV7-9 and TRBJ2-1, with 8 bases identical to TRBD1. Unmatched junction bases numbered 7, after V lost 1 base and J lost 5 bases. Germline-derived CDR1 and CDR2 are SEHNR and FQNEAQ (reference sequence). The CDR3 totals 16 residues. CDR3 loop: CASSLGTGFFNNEQFF. The CDR3 nucleotides read TGTGCCAGCAGCTTAGGGACAGGGTTTTTCAACAATGAGCAGTTCTTC.

The chain employs TRBV5-1 and TRBJ2-3; D is perhaps TRBD2 (6 bases). V lost 6 bases and J 3 bases, leaving 14 bases between the germline ends. The length of the CDR3 is 14 residues. Per the germline V gene, CDR1 is SGHRS and CDR2 is YFSETQ. The CDR3 DNA sequence: TGCGCCAGCACCTCATTCGGGGGAACAGATACGCAGTATTTT. Its translation is CASTSFGGTDTQYF.

The chain couples TRBV10-3 to TRBJ1-5; D is unresolved. The CDR3 loop spans 15 amino acids. V was clipped by 3 bases and J by 6 bases, with 15 bases between them. Germline lookup yields CDR1 ENHRY and CDR2 SYGVKD. CDR3 amino acids: CAISDTSSIGQPQHF. CDR3 DNA: TGTGCCATCAGTGATACCTCCTCAATAGGTCAGCCCCAGCATTTT.

This sequence joins TRBV6-2 or TRBV6-3 and TRBJ1-2; perhaps TRBD1 as D (5 bases). The germline V gene encodes CDR1 MNHEY and CDR2 SVGEGT. The CDR3 loop spans 14 amino acids. V lost 2 bases and J lost 7, with 14 bases in between. Written as DNA, the CDR3 is TGTGCCAGCAGTTACATGGGGGGTGTCTCTGGCTACACCTTC. Translation: CASSYMGGVSGYTF.

Details on this clone: A junction boundary mismatches the germline segment, possibly from a read error. At the DNA level, this CDR3 is encoded by other sequences in the same sample as well. This rearrangement joins TRBV7-2 to TRBJ2-1, with 8 nucleotides matching TRBD2. The CDR3 extends over 15 amino acids. CDR1 and CDR2 (germline): SGHTA, FQGNSA. The CDR3 here is CASSLAGSSYNEQFF. Written as DNA, the CDR3 is TGTGCCAGCAGTTTAGCGGGGAGCTCCTACAATGAGCAGTTCTTC.

The chain carries TRBV9 and TRBJ1-2; possible D gene TRBD1, 6 bases. Per the germline V gene, CDR1 is SGDLS and CDR2 is YYNGEE. The CDR3 totals 14 residues. V was shortened by 2 bases and J by 1 base, with 9 bases between the two germline ends. The CDR3 loop reads CASSVGGGNYGYTF. DNA for the CDR3: TGTGCCAGCAGCGTCGGGGGCGGTAACTATGGCTACACCTTC.

The V gene is TRBV30, the J gene TRBJ1-2, with D uncertain. The V and J ends lost 4 bases and 4 bases respectively, with 13 bases between them. This CDR3 contains 13 residues. The germline V gene has CDR1 GTSNPN and CDR2 SVGIG (reference sequence). DNA of the CDR3: TGTGCCTGGATTGGAGGGTTTAGCTATGGCTACACCTTC. Its translation: CAWIGGFSYGYTF.

The chain has TRBV5-4 and TRBJ2-3; D is ambiguous. In germline, CDR1 is SGHNT, CDR2 YYREEE (reference sequence). This CDR3 has 13 residues. Trimming cost V 3 bases and J 2 bases, with 7 bases left between them. The DNA for the CDR3 is TGTGCCAGCAGCTCCCAAATCACAGATACGCAGTATTTT. Residues: CASSSQITDTQYF.

The DNA for the CDR3 is TGTGCCAGCAGTTCCCCCGGTAGCTCCTATAATTCACCCCTCCACTTT. It is translated as CASSSPGSSYNSPLHF. J is TRBJ1-6 and V is TRBV28; no reliable D call. The CDR3 is made up of 16 amino acids. The V and J ends lost 4 bases and 0 bases respectively, with 10 bases between them. The germline CDR1 and CDR2 sequences are MDHEN and SYDVKM. The full variable domain, rest sourced from reference TRBV28 and TRBJ1-6, is DVKVTQSSRYLVKRTGEKVFLECVQDMDHENMFWYRQDPGLGLRLIYFSYDVKMKEKGDIPEGYSVSREKKERFSLILESASTNQTSMYLCASSSPGSSYNSPLHFGNGTRLTVT.

The chain links TRBV3-1 (or the pseudogene TRBV3-2) to TRBJ1-1, with D perhaps TRBD1 (5 bases). The length of the CDR3 is 13 residues. The V and J ends lost 0 bases and 11 bases respectively, with 13 bases between them. The germline CDR1 and CDR2 sequences are LGHDT and YNNKEL (reference sequence). CDR3 sequence: CASSQDRGAKAFF. DNA of the CDR3: TGTGCCAGCAGCCAAGATCGAGGGGCGAAGGCTTTCTTT.

The chain employs TRBV6-2 or TRBV6-3 and TRBJ2-2; 7 nucleotides agree with TRBD2. The CDR3 is 14 amino acids. Germline assignment: CDR1 MNHEY and CDR2 SVGEGT. Trimming took 6 bases from V and 1 from J; bases not matched to a gene: 2. The CDR3 bases are TGTGCCAGCAGCGGGACTAAGAACACCGGGGAGCTGTTTTTT. Translating it yields CASSGTKNTGELFF.

The chain uses TRBV18 and TRBJ1-4; D uncertain. The V and J ends lost 6 bases and 6 bases respectively, with 14 bases between them. This CDR3 has 14 residues. Germline CDR1 KGHSH, CDR2 LQKENI. CDR3 region: CASSPGSQDEKLFF. The CDR3 bases are TGTGCCAGCTCCCCAGGATCTCAGGATGAAAAACTGTTTTTT. The variable domain in full, with the rest retrieved from reference TRBV18 and TRBJ1-4, is NAGVMQNPRHLVRRRGQEARLRCSPMKGHSHVYWYRQLPEEGLKFMVYLQKENIIDESGMPKERFSAEFPKEGPSILRIQQVVRGDSAAYFCASSPGSQDEKLFFGSGTQLSVL.

V gene TRBV5-1 combines with J gene TRBJ2-2, with TRBD2 as a possible D gene (5 bases). The CDR3 is 16 residues long. V gave up 3 bases and J gave up 5 bases, with 17 bases separating them. CDR1 and CDR2 (germline): SGHRS, YFSETQ. The CDR3 DNA follows: TGCGCCAGCAGCTCGGACGCGGGCGCCGGGACCGGGGAGCTGTTTTTT. Translation gives CASSSDAGAGTGELFF.

V and J are TRBV18 and TRBJ2-5; 7 bases fit TRBD1. Losses at the gene ends were 1 base for V and 5 bases for J; bases not matched to a gene: 7. Germline V gene sequence: CDR1 KGHSH, CDR2 LQKENI. The CDR3 runs 15 residues. The CDR3 DNA is TGTGCCAGCTCACCACGACAGGGCCTCGAGGAGACCCAGTACTTC. Its translation is CASSPRQGLEETQYF. The full variable domain, completed using reference TRBV18 and TRBJ2-5, is NAGVMQNPRHLVRRRGQEARLRCSPMKGHSHVYWYRQLPEEGLKFMVYLQKENIIDESGMPKERFSAEFPKEGPSILRIQQVVRGDSAAYFCASSPRQGLEETQYFGPGTRLLVL.

This clone was counted a single time. The genes are TRBV14 and TRBJ1-6; no clear D. V dropped 5 bases and J dropped 13 bases, with 9 bases sitting between them. Looked up from germline, CDR1 is SGHDN and CDR2 is FVKESK. The CDR3 runs to 11 residues. CDR3 sequence reads: CASSNSGPLHF. As DNA, the CDR3 is TGTGCCAGCAGCAATAGTGGCCCCCTCCACTTT. The whole variable domain, remainder taken from reference TRBV14 and TRBJ1-6, is EAGVTQFPSHSVIEKGQTVTLRCDPISGHDNLYWYRRVMGKEIKFLLHFVKESKQDESGMPNNRFLAERTGGTYSTLKVQPAELEDSGVYFCASSNSGPLHFGNGTRLTVT.

This chain joins TRBV18 and TRBJ1-2; TRBD1 is a possible D gene (5 bases). This CDR3 region has 16 residues. V lost 3 bases to trimming and J lost 6 bases, with 20 bases between them. Germline V gives CDR1 KGHSH, CDR2 LQKENI. As DNA, the CDR3 is TGTGCCAGCTCACCGGTGGGGCTCTATCTTCGGAATGGCTACACCTTC. Translation gives CASSPVGLYLRNGYTF.

The chain links TRBV2 to TRBJ1-5, with a tentative D call TRBD1 (5 bases). V was trimmed by 4 bases and J by 6 bases, leaving 10 bases between them. Germline-derived CDR1 and CDR2 are SNHLY and FYNNEI. The CDR3 extends over 13 amino acids. CDR3 loop: CASSVSQGQPQHF. Written as DNA, the CDR3 is TGTGCCAGCAGTGTGTCCCAGGGTCAGCCCCAGCATTTT.

The V call is TRBV12-5, the J call TRBJ1-1; possible D gene TRBD1, 6 bases. V was pared by 5 bases and J by 1 base, with 11 bases between. The CDR3 length is 14 residues. The germline V gene encodes CDR1 LGHNT and CDR2 FRNRAP. In nucleotides, the CDR3 is TGTGCTAGTGGTGGGGGCCTACCGAACACTGAAGCTTTCTTT. It specifies CASGGGLPNTEAFF.

V and J are TRBV9 and TRBJ1-1; D gene uncertain. In germline, CDR1 is SGDLS, CDR2 YYNGEE. The CDR3 spans 14 residues. The ends were cut back, 0 bases at V and 3 bases at J, with 9 bases in the middle. This chain's CDR3 is CASSVEGQDTEAFF. The CDR3 DNA sequence: TGTGCCAGCAGCGTAGAAGGGCAGGACACTGAAGCTTTCTTT.

The chain joins TRBV28 to TRBJ1-5; TRBD1 is a possible D gene (6 bases). The germline gives CDR1 MDHEN, CDR2 SYDVKM. The CDR3 has 16 amino acids. V was pared by 5 bases and J by 5 bases, with 19 bases between. CDR3 nucleotides: TGTGCCAGCAGTACCCTCCGGGAGGGGGTAGATCAGCCCCAGCATTTT. It specifies CASSTLREGVDQPQHF.

The J gene is TRBJ2-7, the V gene TRBV28; unclear D gene. The CDR3 length is 14 residues. Germline lookup yields CDR1 MDHEN and CDR2 SYDVKM. V was pared by 3 bases and J by 0 bases, with 9 bases between. The CDR3 protein is CASSLGRTSYEQYF. CDR3 DNA sequence: TGTGCCAGCAGTTTGGGCAGGACCTCCTACGAGCAGTACTTC.

The genes are TRBV2 and TRBJ2-1, with TRBD2 as a possible D gene (6 bases). This CDR3 is built from 15 residues. V lost 1 base, J lost 3 bases, and 10 bases lay in between. CDR1 is SNHLY, CDR2 FYNNEI, per germline. The CDR3 nucleotides read TGTGCCAGCAGTGAAGGGCAGGGAGGCTACAATGAGCAGTTCTTC. Translation: CASSEGQGGYNEQFF.

This chain uses TRBV7-7 with TRBJ2-2, with TRBD2 matching over 9 bases. The CDR3 contains 15 residues. CDR1 and CDR2 from the germline V gene are SSHAT and FNYEAQ (reference sequence). J lost 7 bases, V lost 2 bases, and 5 bases had no gene match. CDR3 DNA: TGTGCCAGCAGCTTATACATAGCGGGGGACGGGGAGCTGTTTTTT. Translation: CASSLYIAGDGELFF.

The rearrangement uses TRBV28 and TRBJ1-2; TRBD1 might be the D (5 bases). The ends were cut back, 6 bases at V and 13 bases at J, with 27 bases in the middle. The CDR3 spans 15 residues. The germline V gene encodes CDR1 MDHEN and CDR2 SYDVKM. The CDR3 loop reads CASSRTDITHRIGTF. The CDR3 region has the DNA TGTGCCAGCAGCCGGACGGACATCACTCATAGAATTGGCACCTTC.

This chain connects TRBV2 to TRBJ1-6; D is undetermined. Germline CDR1 is SNHLY and CDR2 is FYNNEI. CDR3 size: 17 residues. V dropped 6 bases and J dropped 6 bases, with 21 bases sitting between them. The CDR3 coding sequence is TGTGCCAGCAGAACCTTTCGAGTGAGGAAGGGTAATTCACCCCTCCACTTT. As protein: CASRTFRVRKGNSPLHF.

The genes are TRBV25-1 and TRBJ2-2, with 7 bases aligning to TRBD1. This CDR3 is 16 amino acids long. Trimming took 3 bases from V and 3 from J; bases not matched to a gene: 7. Germline CDR1 is MGHDK and CDR2 is SYGVNS. The CDR3 bases are TGTGCCAGCAGTGATATCCCGCAGGGGGACACCGGGGAGCTGTTTTTT. Its protein is CASSDIPQGDTGELFF.

The genes are TRBV7-2 and TRBJ1-6; D remains unclear. Germline CDR1 SGHTA, CDR2 FQGNSA. The V and J ends lost 5 bases and 3 bases respectively, with 5 bases between them. The CDR3 covers 13 residues. CDR3: CASSPNYNSPLHF. The DNA for the CDR3 is TGTGCCAGCAGCCCTAACTATAATTCACCCCTCCACTTT.

The chain carries TRBV28 and TRBJ1-1; D unclear. This CDR3 region has 14 residues. Germline V gene sequence: CDR1 MDHEN, CDR2 SYDVKM. The V end was cut by 3 bases, the J end by 4 bases, with 12 bases between. CDR3 in amino acids: CASSLSLGSTEAFF. For the CDR3, the DNA is TGTGCCAGCAGTTTGAGCTTAGGGTCCACTGAAGCTTTCTTT.

The chain has TRBV28 and TRBJ2-5; no definite D call. CDR3 length equals 14 residues. Germline values: CDR1 MDHEN, CDR2 SYDVKM. The V end was cut by 2 bases, the J end by 2 bases, with 9 bases between. In DNA form, the CDR3 reads TGTGCCAGCAGTTTAGTCCACCGACAAGAGACCCAGTACTTC. Its translation: CASSLVHRQETQYF.

This clone was detected only a few times. In DNA, the CDR3 is TGTGCCAGCAGCCCGAGAACAGGGGAATATGGCTACACCTTC. It yields the protein CASSPRTGEYGYTF. This chain connects TRBV9 to TRBJ1-2; 7 bases fit TRBD1. Germline CDR1 and CDR2: SGDLS and YYNGEE. J lost 5 bases, V lost 4 bases, and 8 bases had no gene match. The CDR3 loop spans 14 amino acids. Together with reference TRBV9 and TRBJ1-2, the CDR3 gives the full variable domain: DSGVTQTPKHLITATGQRVTLRCSPRSGDLSVYWYQQSLDQGLQFLIQYYNGEERAKGNILERFSAQQFPDLHSELNLSSLELGDSALYFCASSPRTGEYGYTFGSGTRLTVV.

The rearrangement uses TRBV7-2 and TRBJ1-5; D is unclear. Trimming took off 0 bases at V and 7 bases at J, with 10 bases between the two ends. CDR3 length: 14 residues. The V gene's germline CDR1 is SGHTA and CDR2 FQGNSA. The CDR3, as DNA: TGTGCCAGCAGCTTAGCCCTTTACGGCCAGCCCCAGCATTTT. This codes for CASSLALYGQPQHF.

This chain uses TRBV20-1 with TRBJ1-5, with D possibly being TRBD1 (5 bases). This CDR3 has 14 residues. CDR1 is DFQATT and CDR2 is SNEGSKA in the germline V gene (reference sequence). Trimming pared 3 bases from V and 2 bases from J, leaving 11 bases between. CDR3 DNA sequence: TGCAGTGCTAGTGAATGGGGGGGCAATCAGCCCCAGCATTTT. Translation gives CSASEWGGNQPQHF.